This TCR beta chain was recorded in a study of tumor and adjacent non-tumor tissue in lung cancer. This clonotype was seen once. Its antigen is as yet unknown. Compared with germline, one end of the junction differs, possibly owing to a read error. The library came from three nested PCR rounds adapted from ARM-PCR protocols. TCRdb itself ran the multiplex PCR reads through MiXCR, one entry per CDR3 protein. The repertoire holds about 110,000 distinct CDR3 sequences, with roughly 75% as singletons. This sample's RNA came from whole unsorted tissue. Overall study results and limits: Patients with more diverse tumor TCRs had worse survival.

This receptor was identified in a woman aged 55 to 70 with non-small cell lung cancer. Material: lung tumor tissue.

CDR3: CASSRPASGGANEQLF. CDR3 DNA: TGCGCCAGCAGCCGCCCAGCTAGCGGAGGGGCCAATGAGCAGTTGTTC. V usage is TRBV4-1 and J usage is TRBJ2-1; the match to TRBD2 covers 7 bases. The germline gives CDR1 MGHRA, CDR2 YSYEKL. The CDR3 consists of 16 residues.